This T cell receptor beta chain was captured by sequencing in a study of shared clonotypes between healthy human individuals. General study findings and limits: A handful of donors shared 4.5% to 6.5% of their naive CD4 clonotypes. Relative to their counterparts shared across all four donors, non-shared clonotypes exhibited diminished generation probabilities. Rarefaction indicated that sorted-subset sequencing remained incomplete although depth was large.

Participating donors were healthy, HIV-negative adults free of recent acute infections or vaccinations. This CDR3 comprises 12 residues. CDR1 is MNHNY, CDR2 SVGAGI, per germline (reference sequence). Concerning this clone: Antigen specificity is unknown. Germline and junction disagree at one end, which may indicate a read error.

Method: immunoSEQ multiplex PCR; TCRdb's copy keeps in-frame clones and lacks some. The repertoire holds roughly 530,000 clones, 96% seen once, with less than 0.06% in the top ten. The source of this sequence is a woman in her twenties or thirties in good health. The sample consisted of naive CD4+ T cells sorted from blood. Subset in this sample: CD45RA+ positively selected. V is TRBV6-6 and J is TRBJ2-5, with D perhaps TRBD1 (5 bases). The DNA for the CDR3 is TGTGCCAGCAGTTACTCTGAAGGGGCCCCACACTTC. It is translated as CASSYSEGAPHF.